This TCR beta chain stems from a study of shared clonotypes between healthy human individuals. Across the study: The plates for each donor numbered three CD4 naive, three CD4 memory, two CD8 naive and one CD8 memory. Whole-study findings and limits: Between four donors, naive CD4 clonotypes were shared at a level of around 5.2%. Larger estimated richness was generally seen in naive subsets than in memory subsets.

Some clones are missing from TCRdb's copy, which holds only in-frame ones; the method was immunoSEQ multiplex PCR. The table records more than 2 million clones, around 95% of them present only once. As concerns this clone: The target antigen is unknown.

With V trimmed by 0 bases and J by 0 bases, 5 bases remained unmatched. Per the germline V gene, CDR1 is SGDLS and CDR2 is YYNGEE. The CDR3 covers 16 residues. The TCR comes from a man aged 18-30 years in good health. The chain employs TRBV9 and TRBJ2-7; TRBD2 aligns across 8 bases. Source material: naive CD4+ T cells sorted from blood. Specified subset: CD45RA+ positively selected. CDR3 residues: CASSVGASGLSYEQYF. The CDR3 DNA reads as TGTGCCAGCAGCGTAGGTGCTAGCGGGCTCTCCTACGAGCAGTACTTC.